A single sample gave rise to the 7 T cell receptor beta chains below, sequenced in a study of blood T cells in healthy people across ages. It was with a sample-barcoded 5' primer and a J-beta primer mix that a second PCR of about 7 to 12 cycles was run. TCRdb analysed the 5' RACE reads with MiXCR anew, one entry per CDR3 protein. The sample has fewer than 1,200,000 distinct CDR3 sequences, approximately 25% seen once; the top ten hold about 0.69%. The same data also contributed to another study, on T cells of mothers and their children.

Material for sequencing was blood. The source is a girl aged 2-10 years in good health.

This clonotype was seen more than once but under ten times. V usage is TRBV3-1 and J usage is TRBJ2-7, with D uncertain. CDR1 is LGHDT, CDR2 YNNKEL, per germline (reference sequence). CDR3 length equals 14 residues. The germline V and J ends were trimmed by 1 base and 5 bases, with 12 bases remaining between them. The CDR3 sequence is CASSQAYSGDEQYF. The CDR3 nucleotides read TGTGCCAGCAGCCAAGCTTACAGTGGCGACGAGCAGTACTTC.

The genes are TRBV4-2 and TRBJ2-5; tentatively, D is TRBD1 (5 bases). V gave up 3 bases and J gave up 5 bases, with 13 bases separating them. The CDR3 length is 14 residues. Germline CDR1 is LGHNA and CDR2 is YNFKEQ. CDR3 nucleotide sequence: TGTGCCAGCAGCCAGGCCGACAGCGAGGAGACCCAGTACTTC. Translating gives CASSQADSEETQYF.

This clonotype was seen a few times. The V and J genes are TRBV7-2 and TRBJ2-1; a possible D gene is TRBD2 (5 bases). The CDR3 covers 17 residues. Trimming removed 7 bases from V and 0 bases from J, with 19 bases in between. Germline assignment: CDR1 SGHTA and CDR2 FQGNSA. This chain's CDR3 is CASNPTGGKSSYNEQFF. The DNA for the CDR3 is TGTGCCAGCAACCCAACCGGAGGAAAAAGCTCCTACAATGAGCAGTTCTTC.

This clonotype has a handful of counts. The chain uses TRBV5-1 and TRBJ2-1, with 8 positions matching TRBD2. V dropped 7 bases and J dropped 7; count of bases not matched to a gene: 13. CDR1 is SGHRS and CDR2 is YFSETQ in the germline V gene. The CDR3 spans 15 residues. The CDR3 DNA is TGCGCCAGCGGACGCGAAGCGGGAGACTTGAATGAGCAGTTCTTC. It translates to CASGREAGDLNEQFF.

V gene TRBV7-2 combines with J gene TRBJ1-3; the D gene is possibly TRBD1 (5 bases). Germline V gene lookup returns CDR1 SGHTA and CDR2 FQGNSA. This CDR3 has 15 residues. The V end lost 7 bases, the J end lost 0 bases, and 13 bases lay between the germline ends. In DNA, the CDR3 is TGTGCCAGCAAGGGCCAGGGCCTCTCTGGAAACACCATATATTTT. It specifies CASKGQGLSGNTIYF. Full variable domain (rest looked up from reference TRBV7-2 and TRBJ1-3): GAGVSQSPSNKVTEKGKDVELRCDPISGHTALYWYRQSLGQGLEFLIYFQGNSAPDKSGLPSDRFSAERTGGSVSTLTIQRTQQEDSAVYLCASKGQGLSGNTIYFGEGSWLTVV.

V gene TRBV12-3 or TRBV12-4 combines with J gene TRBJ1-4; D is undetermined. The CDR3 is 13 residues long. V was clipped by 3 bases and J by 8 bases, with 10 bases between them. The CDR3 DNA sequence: TGTGCCAGCAGTTTTCTGGGAGTAGAAAAACTGTTTTTT. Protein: CASSFLGVEKLFF.

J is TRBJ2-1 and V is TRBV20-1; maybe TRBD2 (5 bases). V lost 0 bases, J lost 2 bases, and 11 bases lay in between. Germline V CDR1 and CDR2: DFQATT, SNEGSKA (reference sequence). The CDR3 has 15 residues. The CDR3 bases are TGCAGTGCTAGAGACGGCGGGCGCGCCTACAATGAGCAGTTCTTC. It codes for CSARDGGRAYNEQFF.